Shown below are 9 T cell receptor beta chains from a single sample sequenced in a study of PD-1 blockade in classical Hodgkin lymphoma. The method was immunoSEQ multiplex PCR; TCRdb's version includes in-frame clones alone and lacks a portion of them. The table shows tens of thousands of clones, with about nine tenths occurring only once. Time point noted: cycle 4 day 1 (C4D1), after 5 to 7 weeks of nivolumab. Each patient's relapse followed autologous stem cell transplantation, and brentuximab vedotin exposure varied. Sequencing used peripheral blood mononuclear cells (PBMCs), obtained before the fourth cycle of nivolumab. The receptors shown here come from a human donor with classical Hodgkin lymphoma.

J is TRBJ1-1 and V is TRBV6-5, with 7 bases aligning to TRBD1. Losses at the gene ends were 0 bases for V and 0 bases for J; bases not matched to a gene: 4. This CDR3 is built from 16 residues. Germline assignment: CDR1 MNHEY and CDR2 SVGAGI. The CDR3, as DNA: TGTGCCAGCAGTTACTCGGCAGGGGGTTTGAACACTGAAGCTTTCTTT. Its protein product is CASSYSAGGLNTEAFF.

V usage is TRBV5-4 and J usage is TRBJ1-2; tentatively, D is TRBD1 (5 bases). CDR3 length equals 15 residues. Germline loops: CDR1 SGHNT, CDR2 YYREEE (reference sequence). V was shortened by 0 bases and J by 8 bases, with 17 bases between the two germline ends. CDR3 DNA: TGTGCCAGCAGCTTGGCATGGCCGCAGGGTACGGGCTACACCTTC. Its protein product is CASSLAWPQGTGYTF.

This chain joins TRBV6-1 and TRBJ1-1; D call uncertain. Trimming took off 4 bases at V and 0 bases at J, with 12 bases between the two ends. Per germline, CDR1 MNHNS and CDR2 SASEGT. The CDR3 is 15 amino acids. This CDR3 is CASSVNRVLNTEAFF. As DNA, the CDR3 is TGTGCCAGCAGTGTAAACAGAGTTCTGAACACTGAAGCTTTCTTT.

The rearrangement joins TRBV4-2 to TRBJ1-2; the D gene is possibly TRBD1 (6 bases). Trimming removed 1 base at V and 6 bases at J, with 15 bases between. CDR1 and CDR2 (germline): LGHNA, YNFKEQ. This CDR3 spans 15 amino acids. CDR3 nucleotide sequence: TGTGCCAGCAGCCAAGTAGGGGGGAACTTGAATGGCTACACCTTC. Protein sequence: CASSQVGGNLNGYTF.

The gene calls are TRBV29-1 and TRBJ2-1, with no clear D. The CDR3 length is 11 residues. Germline CDR1 reads SQVTM; CDR2 reads ANQGSEA. Trimming pared 7 bases from V and 5 bases from J, leaving 9 bases between. The CDR3 loop is CSAENNNEQFF. The CDR3 DNA reads TGCAGCGCTGAGAATAACAATGAGCAGTTCTTC.

J is TRBJ2-3 and V is TRBV6-4; tentative D call: TRBD2 (6 bases). Between the trimmed V and J ends, which lost 5 bases and 0 bases, there was a span of 12 bases. Germline loops: CDR1 MRHNA, CDR2 SNTAGT. The CDR3 sequence is 15 residues long. CDR3 sequence reads: CASSLWGESTDTQYF. CDR3 DNA: TGTGCCAGCAGTCTTTGGGGGGAGAGCACAGATACGCAGTATTTT.

The chain carries TRBV6-6 and TRBJ1-4; D call uncertain. V lost 6 bases to trimming and J lost 6 bases, with 14 bases between them. From germline, CDR1 is MNHNY and CDR2 SVGAGI (reference sequence). The CDR3 is 14 residues long. CDR3 DNA sequence: TGTGCCAGCAGCTTACAAGTGGGCGATGAAAAACTGTTTTTT. It yields the protein CASSLQVGDEKLFF.

The V call is TRBV2, the J call TRBJ2-3; D is unresolved. Trimming left V 0 bases short and J 4 bases short, with 11 bases between. The germline V gene encodes CDR1 SNHLY and CDR2 FYNNEI. The length of the CDR3 is 15 residues. The CDR3 sequence: CASSEALLTADTQYF. The CDR3 nucleotides read TGTGCCAGCAGTGAAGCGCTTCTGACTGCAGATACGCAGTATTTT. Using reference TRBV2 and TRBJ2-3 for the parts outside the CDR3, the full variable domain is EPEVTQTPSHQVTQMGQEVILRCVPISNHLYFYWYRQILGQKVEFLVSFYNNEISEKSEIFDDQFSVERPDGSNFTLKIRSTKLEDSAMYFCASSEALLTADTQYFGPGTRLTVL.

This clone was seen a few times. This chain uses TRBV30 with TRBJ1-4; D unresolved. Germline V CDR1 and CDR2: GTSNPN, SVGIG (reference sequence). The CDR3 sequence is 14 residues long. V was trimmed by 8 bases and J by 3 bases, leaving 16 bases between them. The CDR3 nucleotides are TGTGCCGGGCAGATCTGGCTTTCTAATGAAAAACTGTTTTTT. Its protein product is CAGQIWLSNEKLFF.